This T cell receptor (beta chain) is drawn from a study of siplizumab effects on memory and regulatory T cells. Of note for this clone: Antigen specificity is unknown.

Study results and caveats: Fewer alloreactive sequences mapped to unstimulated CD4+ memory cells under siplizumab.

Method: immunoSEQ multiplex PCR; TCRdb's copy keeps in-frame clones and lacks some. The table records about 110,000 clones, just over 90% of them present only once. This CDR3 is built from 15 residues. The germline V gene encodes CDR1 KGHSH and CDR2 LQKENI. With 5 bases removed from V and 3 bases from J, the gap between germline ends came to 13 bases. The receptor was derived from a human donor in good health. The sequenced material came from CD4+ T cells sorted from blood. The V call is TRBV18, the J call TRBJ2-2, with D perhaps TRBD1 (6 bases). The DNA for the CDR3 is TGTGCCAGCTCAGCAACGGGACAAGACACCGGGGAGCTGTTTTTT. This translates into CASSATGQDTGELFF.